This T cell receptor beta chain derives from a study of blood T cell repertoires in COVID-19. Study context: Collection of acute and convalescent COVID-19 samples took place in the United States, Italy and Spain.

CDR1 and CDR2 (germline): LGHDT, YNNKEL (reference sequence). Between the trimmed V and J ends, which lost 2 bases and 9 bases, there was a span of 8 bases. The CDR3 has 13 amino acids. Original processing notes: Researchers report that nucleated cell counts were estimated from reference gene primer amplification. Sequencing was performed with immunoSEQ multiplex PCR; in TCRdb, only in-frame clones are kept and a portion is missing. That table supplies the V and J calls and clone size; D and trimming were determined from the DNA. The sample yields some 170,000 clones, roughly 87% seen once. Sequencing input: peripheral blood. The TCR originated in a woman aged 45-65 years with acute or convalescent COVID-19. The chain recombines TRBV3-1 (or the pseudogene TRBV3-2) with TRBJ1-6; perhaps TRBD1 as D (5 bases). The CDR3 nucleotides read TGTGCCAGCAGCCAAACAGGCCCTTCACCCCTCCACTTT. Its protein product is CASSQTGPSPLHF.